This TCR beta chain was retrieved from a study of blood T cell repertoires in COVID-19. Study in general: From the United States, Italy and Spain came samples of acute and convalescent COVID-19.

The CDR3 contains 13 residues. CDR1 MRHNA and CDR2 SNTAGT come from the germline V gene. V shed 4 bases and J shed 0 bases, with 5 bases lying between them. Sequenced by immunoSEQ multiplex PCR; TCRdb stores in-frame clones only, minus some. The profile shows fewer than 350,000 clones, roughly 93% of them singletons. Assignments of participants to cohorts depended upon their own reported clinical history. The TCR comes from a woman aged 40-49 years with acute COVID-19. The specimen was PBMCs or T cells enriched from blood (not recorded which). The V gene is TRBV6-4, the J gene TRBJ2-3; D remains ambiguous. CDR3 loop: CASSGHSTDTQYF. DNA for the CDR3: TGTGCCAGCAGTGGGCACAGCACAGATACGCAGTATTTT.